This paragraph reports one TCR beta chain. The data are from a study of blood T cell repertoires in COVID-19. The protocol was immunoSEQ multiplex PCR, while the TCRdb copy is restricted to in-frame clones and leaves out a portion. The table shows 240,000 or so clones, with approximately 86% occurring only once. The CDR3 runs to 14 residues. Unmatched junction bases numbered 7, after V lost 7 bases and J lost 4 bases. Germline V gene data show CDR1 as GTSNPN and CDR2 as SVGIG (reference sequence). Material for sequencing was peripheral blood. J is TRBJ2-2 and V is TRBV30, with TRBD2 matching 9 bases. The sequence was obtained from a woman in her 30s who had recovered from COVID-19. CDR3 amino acids: CASQRGAITGELFF. DNA for the CDR3: TGTGCCTCACAGCGGGGGGCTATCACCGGGGAGCTGTTTTTT.